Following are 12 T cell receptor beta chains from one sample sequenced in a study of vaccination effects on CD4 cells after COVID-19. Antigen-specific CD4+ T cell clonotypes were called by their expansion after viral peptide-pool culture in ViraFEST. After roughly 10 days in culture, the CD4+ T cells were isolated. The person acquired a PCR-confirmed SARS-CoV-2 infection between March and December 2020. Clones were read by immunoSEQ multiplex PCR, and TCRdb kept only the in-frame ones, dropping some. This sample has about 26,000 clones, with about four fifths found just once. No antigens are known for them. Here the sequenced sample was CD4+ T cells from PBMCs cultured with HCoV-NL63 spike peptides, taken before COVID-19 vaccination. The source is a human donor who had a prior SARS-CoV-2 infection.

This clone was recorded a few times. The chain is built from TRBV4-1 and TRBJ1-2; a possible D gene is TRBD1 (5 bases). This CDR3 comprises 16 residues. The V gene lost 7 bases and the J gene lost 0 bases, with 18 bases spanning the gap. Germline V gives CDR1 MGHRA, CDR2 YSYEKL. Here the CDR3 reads CASNETGRNTNYGYTF. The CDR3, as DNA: TGCGCCAGCAACGAAACAGGCAGGAACACTAACTATGGCTACACCTTC.

The CDR3 region is CASSLVHSGMGGYTF. CDR3 sequence (DNA): TGTGCCAGCAGCTTGGTTCATTCAGGGATGGGGGGCTACACCTTC. The gene calls are TRBV5-6 and TRBJ1-2, with D perhaps matching TRBD1 (5 bases). This CDR3 is built from 15 residues. Germline-derived CDR1 and CDR2 are SGHDT and YYEEEE. The V end was cut by 0 bases, the J end by 8 bases, with 17 bases between. Based on the CDR3 plus reference TRBV5-6 and TRBJ1-2, the full variable domain is DAGVTQSPTHLIKTRGQQVTLRCSPKSGHDTVSWYQQALGQGPQFIFQYYEEEERQRGNFPDRFSGHQFPNYSSELNVNALLLGDSALYLCASSLVHSGMGGYTFGSGTRLTVV.

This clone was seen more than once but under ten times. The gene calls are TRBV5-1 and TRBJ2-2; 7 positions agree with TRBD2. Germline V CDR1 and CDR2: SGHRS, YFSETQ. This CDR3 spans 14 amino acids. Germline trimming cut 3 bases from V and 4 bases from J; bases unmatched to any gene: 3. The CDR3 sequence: CASSSSGATGELFF. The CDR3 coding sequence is TGCGCCAGCAGCTCCAGCGGGGCCACCGGGGAGCTGTTTTTT. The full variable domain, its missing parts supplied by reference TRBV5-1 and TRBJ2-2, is KAGVTQTPRYLIKTRGQQVTLSCSPISGHRSVSWYQQTPGQGLQFLFEYFSETQRNKGNFPGRFSGRQFSNSRSEMNVSTLELGDSALYLCASSSSGATGELFFGEGSRLTVL.

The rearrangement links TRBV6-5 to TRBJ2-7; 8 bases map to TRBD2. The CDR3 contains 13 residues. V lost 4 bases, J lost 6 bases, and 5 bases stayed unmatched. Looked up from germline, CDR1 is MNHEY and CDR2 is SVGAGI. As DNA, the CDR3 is TGTGCCAGCAGTTCAGCGGGGGTAGGCGAGCAGTACTTC. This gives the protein CASSSAGVGEQYF.

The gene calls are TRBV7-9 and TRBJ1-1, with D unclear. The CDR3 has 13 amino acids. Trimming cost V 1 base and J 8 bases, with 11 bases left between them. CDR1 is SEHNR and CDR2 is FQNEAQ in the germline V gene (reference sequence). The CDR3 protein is CASSLVAVSEAFF. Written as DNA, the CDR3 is TGTGCCAGCAGCTTAGTGGCAGTTTCCGAAGCTTTCTTT.

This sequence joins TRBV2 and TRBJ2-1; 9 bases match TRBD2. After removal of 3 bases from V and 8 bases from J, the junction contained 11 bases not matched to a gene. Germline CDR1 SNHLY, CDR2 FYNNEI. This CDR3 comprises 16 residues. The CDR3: CASSEDSGSSLDEQFF. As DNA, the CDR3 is TGTGCCAGCAGTGAGGATAGCGGGAGTAGTTTGGATGAGCAGTTCTTC.

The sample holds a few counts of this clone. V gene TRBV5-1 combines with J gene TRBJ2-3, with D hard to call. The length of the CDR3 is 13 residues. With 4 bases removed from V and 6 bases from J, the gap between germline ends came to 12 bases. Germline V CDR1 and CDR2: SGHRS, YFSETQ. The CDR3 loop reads CASSTSVRDTQYF. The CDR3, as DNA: TGCGCCAGCAGCACCTCGGTCCGCGATACGCAGTATTTT.

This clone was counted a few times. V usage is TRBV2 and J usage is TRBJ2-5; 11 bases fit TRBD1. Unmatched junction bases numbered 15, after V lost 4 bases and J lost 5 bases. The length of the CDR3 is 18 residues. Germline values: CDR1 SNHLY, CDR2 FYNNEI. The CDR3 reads CASSGRRGTGGAWETQYF. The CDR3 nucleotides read TGTGCCAGCAGTGGGAGGCGAGGGACAGGGGGAGCGTGGGAGACCCAGTACTTC.

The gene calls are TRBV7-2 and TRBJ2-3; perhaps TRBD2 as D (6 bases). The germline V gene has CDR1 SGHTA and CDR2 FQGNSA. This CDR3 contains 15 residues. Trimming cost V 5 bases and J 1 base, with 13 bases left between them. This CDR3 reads CASSAGGDGTDTQYF. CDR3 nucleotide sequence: TGTGCCAGCAGCGCCGGAGGGGATGGCACAGATACGCAGTATTTT.

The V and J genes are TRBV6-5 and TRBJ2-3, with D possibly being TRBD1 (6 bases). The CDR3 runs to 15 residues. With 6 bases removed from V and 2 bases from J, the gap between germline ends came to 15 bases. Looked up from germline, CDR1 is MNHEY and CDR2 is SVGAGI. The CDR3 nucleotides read TGTGCCAGCAGCCAACTTCAGGGGTTCACAGATACGCAGTATTTT. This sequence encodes CASSQLQGFTDTQYF.

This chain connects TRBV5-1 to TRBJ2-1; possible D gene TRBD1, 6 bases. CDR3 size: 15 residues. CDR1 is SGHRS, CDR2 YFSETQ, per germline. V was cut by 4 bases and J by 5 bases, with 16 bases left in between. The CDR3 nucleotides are TGCGCCAGCAGCAGGCAATACTCAGGGGACAATGAGCAGTTCTTC. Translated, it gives CASSRQYSGDNEQFF.

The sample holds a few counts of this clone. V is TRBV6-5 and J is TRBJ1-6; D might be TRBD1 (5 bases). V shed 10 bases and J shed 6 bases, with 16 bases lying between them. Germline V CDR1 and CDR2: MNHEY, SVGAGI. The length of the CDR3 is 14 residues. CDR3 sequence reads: CATGRGSLNSPLHF. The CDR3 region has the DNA TGTGCCACGGGGCGGGGCTCCCTTAATTCACCCCTCCACTTT.